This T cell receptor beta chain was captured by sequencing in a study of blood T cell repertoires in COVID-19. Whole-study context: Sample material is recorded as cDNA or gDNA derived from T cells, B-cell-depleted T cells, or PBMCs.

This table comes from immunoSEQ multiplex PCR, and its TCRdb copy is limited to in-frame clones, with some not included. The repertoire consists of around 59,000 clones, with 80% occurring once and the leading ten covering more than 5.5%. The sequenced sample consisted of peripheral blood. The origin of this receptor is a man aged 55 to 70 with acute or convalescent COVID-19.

CDR3 loop: CATSRDLGDRAYEQYF. The CDR3 DNA follows: TGTGCCACCAGCAGAGATCTTGGGGACAGGGCCTACGAGCAGTACTTC. The chain joins TRBV15 to TRBJ2-7, with 9 positions matching TRBD1. Germline loops: CDR1 LNHNV, CDR2 YYDKDF (reference sequence). J was trimmed by 2 bases and V by 0 bases; bases with no gene match: 5. The CDR3 has 16 residues. Based on the CDR3 plus reference TRBV15 and TRBJ2-7, the full variable domain is DAMVIQNPRYQVTQFGKPVTLSCSQTLNHNVMYWYQQKSSQAPKLLFHYYDKDFNNEADTPDNFQSRRPNTSFCFLDIRSPGLGDTAMYLCATSRDLGDRAYEQYFGPGTRLTVT.